Listed below are T cell receptor beta chains from one sample, sequenced in a study of cytotoxic CD8 clonotypes in ibrutinib-treated CLL. Generated by immunoSEQ multiplex PCR, the TCRdb table keeps only in-frame clones and is missing some. Of 250,000 to 350,000 clones listed, roughly four fifths are singletons. The starting material was PBMCs, obtained at disease progression, from a patient treated with ibrutinib. Receptor source: a human donor with chronic lymphocytic leukemia. Each CDR3 is given without its conserved first and last residue.

>TRBJ2-7|TRBV6-5|12
ASSSLRQGYEQY
>TRBJ2-7|TRBV5-1|11
ASSLPPLYEQY
>TRBJ2-7|TRBV6-5|10
ASSYSAGEQY
>TRBJ2-3|TRBV4-1|18
ASSQDEIAGRSSSTDTQY
>TRBJ2-1|TRBV28|13
ASRMRSSGDNEQF
>TRBJ2-7|TRBV7-2|12
ASSIWEGAYEQY
>TRBJ2-1|TRBV5-1|13
ASSPTSGVGNEQF
>TRBJ1-2|TRBV5-6|14
ASSYRQGADNYGYT
>TRBJ2-3|TRBV19|13
ASSLRTGRTDTQY
>TRBJ2-5|TRBV11-2|11
ASSLGPTETQY
>TRBJ1-2|TRBV4-1|12
ASSQVLGLGGYT
>TRBJ2-7|TRBV11-1|13
ASSPGWGRGYEQY
>TRBJ1-1|TRBV5-1|12
ASSFSTGWAEAF
>TRBJ2-3|TRBV4-1|12
ASSQVLAGDTQY
>TRBJ2-1|TRBV15|16
ATSRGASSVITYNEQF
>TRBJ2-5|TRBV5-1|14
ASSSRGGSGQETQY
>TRBJ1-2|TRBV27|13
ASSSHGPQTNGYT
>TRBJ1-2|TRBV13|12
ASSLGKWSYGYT
>TRBJ1-3|TRBV5-1|14
ASSLGQGKTGNTIY
>TRBJ2-3|TRBV6-5|11
ASSYSSRDTQY
>TRBJ1-4|TRBV2|11
ASSGLANEKLF
>TRBJ2-3|TRBV18|13
ASSPSGLDTDTQY
>TRBJ2-2|TRBV9|16
ASSVVSSGSSYTGELF
>TRBJ1-5|TRBV15|10
ATRGSNQPQH
>TRBJ2-5|TRBV7-9|12
ASSLMADGGTQY
>TRBJ2-3|TRBV2|13
ASSLTRGSTDTQY
>TRBJ1-1|TRBV25-1|11
ASKQQGAREAF
>TRBJ2-3|TRBV19|10
ASSTITDTQY
>TRBJ1-2|TRBV5-4|12
ASSITVGPGGYT
>TRBJ2-7|TRBV7-9|11
ASINPASYEQY
>TRBJ2-3|TRBV10-3|12
AISGQGIADTQY
>TRBJ2-1|TRBV19|13
ASSMGQGPYNEQF
>TRBJ1-1|TRBV5-1|12
ASSIGQGATEAF
>TRBJ2-1|TRBV18|16
ASSLSSARDYLYNEQF
>TRBJ2-1|TRBV19|13
ASSIEGSFYNEQF
>TRBJ2-5|TRBV4-1|15
ASSPPGRGAPMWTQY
>TRBJ2-2|TRBV28|10
ASSLNTGELF
>TRBJ1-2|TRBV7-2|11
ASSRPGQGGYT
>TRBJ2-7|TRBV4-1|12
ASSQGFRTYEQY
>TRBJ1-2|TRBV5-6|14
ASSGRTGGWKYGYT
>TRBJ1-2|TRBV9|11
ASSVGSLYGYT
>TRBJ2-7|TRBV7-6|11
AGSLDGTSEQY
>TRBJ2-7|TRBV2|14
ASSERPGTRIHEQY
>TRBJ1-2|TRBV11-2|9
ASSLHYGYT
>TRBJ2-1|TRBV23-1|15
ASSRERTSGTYNEQF
>TRBJ2-1|TRBV7-2|14
ASSLAAGAIYNEQF
>TRBJ1-1|TRBV2|13
ASINTGGPMSEAF
>TRBJ2-1|TRBV28|9
ASSKLARAF
>TRBJ2-2|TRBV5-1|13
ASSLDSLNTGELF